Listed below are T cell receptor beta chains from one sample, sequenced in a study of blood T cells in healthy people across ages. TCRdb ran MiXCR on the 5' RACE reads and lists one entry per CDR3 protein. The sample lists over a million distinct CDR3 sequences, approximately 25% seen once, with about 0.8% in the top ten. Separately, the same data were catalogued under a study of T cells of mothers and their children.

The sample was blood. The receptors were gathered from a girl aged 2 to 10 in good health. Each CDR3 is given with its conserved first and last residue. The order of the fields is clone size, J gene, D gene, V gene, CDR3 DNA, CDR3 protein. D genes are given only for firm matches. For some rows the clone size is stated as once, few or many, or as a class when expanded; others skip it.

>few|TRBJ2-7|NA|TRBV10-3
TGTGCCATCAGTGAGTCAACTACTCTCTACGAGCAGTACTTC
CAISESTTLYEQYF
>few|TRBJ2-4|NA|TRBV28
TGTGCCAGCAGTCCCCAGGTCTTAGCCAAAAACATTCAGTACTTC
CASSPQVLAKNIQYF
>few|TRBJ2-7|NA|TRBV20-1
TGCAGTGCTAGCGGGGGGCAGCGGTTCTCCTACGAGCAGTACTTC
CSASGGQRFSYEQYF
>NA|TRBJ2-5|NA|TRBV20-1
TGCAGTGCTAGAGTTCTCGGAGGGAGTGAGACCCAGTACTTC
CSARVLGGSETQYF
>few|TRBJ2-2|NA|TRBV7-2
TGTGCCAGCCCCCGATTAGAGCAGGGGTCCGGGGAGCTGTTTTTT
CASPRLEQGSGELFF
>NA|TRBJ1-5|NA|TRBV9
TGTGCCAGCTCGGACGGGAATAGCAGTCAGCCCCAGCATTTT
CASSDGNSSQPQHF
>NA|TRBJ2-5|NA|TRBV20-1
TGCAGTGCTAGAGATTACTCTGGGGAGACCCAGTACTTC
CSARDYSGETQYF
>NA|TRBJ2-7|TRBD1|TRBV24-1
TGTGCCACCAGTGCGGGACAGGGAACGGACGAGCAGTACTTC
CATSAGQGTDEQYF
>few|TRBJ1-5|NA|TRBV29-1
TGCAGCGTGGAACAGGGTAACAATCAGCCCCAGCATTTT
CSVEQGNNQPQHF
>NA|TRBJ2-5|NA|TRBV7-2
TGTGCCAGCAGCTTTTCCGGGACCTGGTCCTCCTTC
CASSFSGTWSSF
>NA|TRBJ2-5|NA|TRBV12-3/TRBV12-4
TGTGCCAGCAGTGGGGCTAGCCTTAGGGGGGAGACCCAGTACTTC
CASSGASLRGETQYF